This TCR beta chain stems from a study of blood T cell repertoires in COVID-19. The overall study: The cDNA or gDNA used as material had been derived from T cells, B-cell-depleted T cells, or PBMCs.

Resolution of symptoms, clearance, or two negative PCRs was present in recovered Cohort 3 donors. The table came from immunoSEQ multiplex PCR; TCRdb's copy has only in-frame clones and leaves some out. This table has hundreds of thousands of clones, over 75% appearing once. The sequenced material came from PBMCs or T cells enriched from blood (not recorded which). The TCR sequence derives from a man aged 18 to 30 who had recovered from COVID-19.

CDR3 nucleotide sequence: TGTGCCAGCAGCCAGACAGGCGGCTCACCCCTCCACTTT. Protein: CASSQTGGSPLHF. This sequence joins TRBV3-1 (or the pseudogene TRBV3-2) and TRBJ1-6; possibly TRBD1 for D (6 bases). Germline V CDR1 and CDR2: LGHDT, YNNKEL (reference sequence). CDR3 length: 13 residues. Trimming left V 3 bases short and J 10 bases short, with 10 bases between.